This entry concerns a single TCR beta chain. What it binds is unknown. This sample stems from a study of OX40 agonist ivuxolimab in advanced cancers. Study overall: The patients got ivuxolimab, which is an agonistic anti-OX40 (CD134) antibody. Under the entry rules, prior anti-PD-1, anti-PD-L1 or anti-CTLA-4 therapy was allowed, and 40% had some. Overall study results and limits: The mean number of expanded clones was higher in CD8+ T cells than in CD4+.

Germline V CDR1 and CDR2: SGHRS, YFSETQ. V lost 4 bases and J lost 0, with 11 bases in between. The CDR3 is 15 residues long. Prior autoimmune disease or systemic immunosuppression barred patients. Some clones are missing from TCRdb's copy, which holds only in-frame ones; the method was immunoSEQ multiplex PCR. This sample has roughly 65,000 clones; 90% to 95% occur once, and the top ten carry less than 0.3%. The source material was CD4+ or CD8+ T cells sorted from blood, sampled in a trial of the OX40 agonist ivuxolimab. The receptor's source is an adult with an advanced solid tumor such as melanoma, head and neck, liver or kidney cancer. V and J are TRBV5-1 and TRBJ1-3; D uncertain. The CDR3 nucleotides are TGCGCCAGCAGCCCGGACGCAAGCTCTGGAAACACCATATATTTT. Its translation: CASSPDASSGNTIYF.